Following are 6 T cell receptor beta chains from one sample sequenced in a study of blood T cell repertoires in COVID-19. Assay used: immunoSEQ multiplex PCR; TCRdb lists only in-frame clones, some missing. The table has about 300,000 clones, about 87% seen once. The source material was peripheral blood. The receptors come from a woman aged 50 to 60 with COVID-19, enrolled during active disease.

The chain has TRBV27 and TRBJ1-5; 9 nucleotides line up with TRBD1. Germline CDR1 is MNHEY and CDR2 is SMNVEV (reference sequence). The CDR3 runs to 15 residues. Germline trimming cut 1 base from V and 6 bases from J; bases unmatched to any gene: 4. CDR3 bases: TGTGCCAGCAGTTTATATCGGACAGGGGCTCAGCCCCAGCATTTT. Amino acid sequence: CASSLYRTGAQPQHF.

The rearrangement uses TRBV20-1 and TRBJ2-3, with 8 bases that match TRBD2. The CDR3 has 11 amino acids. CDR1 DFQATT and CDR2 SNEGSKA come from the germline V gene (reference sequence). Trimming removed 6 bases from V and 5 bases from J; junction bases left unmatched: 1. The CDR3 loop reads CSALAGDTQYF. In DNA form, the CDR3 reads TGCAGTGCGCTAGCGGGAGATACGCAGTATTTT.

This sequence joins TRBV28 and TRBJ2-2; 11 nucleotides line up with TRBD1. CDR1 is MDHEN, CDR2 SYDVKM, per germline. J gave up 6 bases and V 8 bases, and 14 bases lay outside the gene matches. The CDR3 is made up of 17 amino acids. The CDR3 DNA reads as TGTGCCAGCGGGGAACAAGGACAGGGGGCGTCACCCGGGGAGCTGTTTTTT. Translation gives CASGEQGQGASPGELFF.

The chain links TRBV19 to TRBJ2-4, with D possibly TRBD1 on 6 matching bases. The CDR3 runs to 17 residues. V lost 1 base and J lost 0, with 13 bases in between. Germline loops: CDR1 LNHDA, CDR2 SQIVND (reference sequence). The CDR3 nucleotides are TGTGCCAGTAGTATAGGGCCCAGGGGCCTAGCCAAAAACATTCAGTACTTC. Its protein is CASSIGPRGLAKNIQYF. Full variable domain (missing parts from reference TRBV19 and TRBJ2-4): DGGITQSPKYLFRKEGQNVTLSCEQNLNHDAMYWYRQDPGQGLRLIYYSQIVNDFQKGDIAEGYSVSREKKESFPLTVTSAQKNPTAFYLCASSIGPRGLAKNIQYFGAGTRLSVL.

This chain connects TRBV5-4 to TRBJ2-3; D may be TRBD2 (6 bases). The ends were cut back, 0 bases at V and 2 bases at J, with 10 bases in the middle. Germline loops: CDR1 SGHNT, CDR2 YYREEE (reference sequence). This CDR3 region has 15 residues. This CDR3 reads CASSLGGGNTDTQYF. Here the CDR3 DNA reads TGTGCCAGCAGCTTGGGTGGGGGGAACACAGATACGCAGTATTTT.

The J gene is TRBJ2-7, the V gene TRBV5-1; D remains unclear. V was cut by 4 bases and J by 4 bases, with 21 bases left in between. Germline values: CDR1 SGHRS, CDR2 YFSETQ. The CDR3 spans 16 residues. In nucleotides, the CDR3 is TGCGCCAGCAGCGCACCCGGGTCGGGTATGATTTACGAGCAGTACTTC. Translation: CASSAPGSGMIYEQYF.